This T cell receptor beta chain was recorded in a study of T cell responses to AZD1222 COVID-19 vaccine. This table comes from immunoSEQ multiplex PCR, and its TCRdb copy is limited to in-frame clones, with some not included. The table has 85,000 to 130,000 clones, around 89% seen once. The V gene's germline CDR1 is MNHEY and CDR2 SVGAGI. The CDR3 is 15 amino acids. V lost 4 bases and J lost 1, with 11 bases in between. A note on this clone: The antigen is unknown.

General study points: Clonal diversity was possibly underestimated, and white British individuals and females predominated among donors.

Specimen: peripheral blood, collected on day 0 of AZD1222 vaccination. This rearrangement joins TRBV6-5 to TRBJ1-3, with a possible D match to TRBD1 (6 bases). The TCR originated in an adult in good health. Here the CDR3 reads CASSSWGLSGNTIYF. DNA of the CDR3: TGTGCCAGCAGTTCGTGGGGGCTATCTGGAAACACCATATATTTT.